Following are 2 T cell receptor beta chains from one sample sequenced in a study of memory B cells and T cells in multiple sclerosis. TCRdb's table, derived via immunoSEQ multiplex PCR, lists solely in-frame clones and lacks some. The data contain about 15,000 clones, approximately 69% of them singletons. Sequencing was done on a sample of memory (CD45RO+) CD4+ T cells from blood. These receptors were collected from a human donor with multiple sclerosis.

The V gene is TRBV7-3, the J gene TRBJ2-1; possibly TRBD1 for D (6 bases). V was shortened by 1 base and J by 8 bases, with 18 bases between the two germline ends. The CDR3 has 16 residues. Germline lookup yields CDR1 SGHTA and CDR2 FQGTGA. The CDR3 here is CASSLIPQGTTDEQFF. In DNA, the CDR3 is TGTGCCAGCAGCTTAATCCCACAGGGTACCACGGATGAGCAGTTCTTC.

V gene TRBV20-1 combines with J gene TRBJ2-4; the D is unclear. With 7 bases removed from V and 5 bases from J, the gap between germline ends came to 9 bases. The CDR3 extends over 11 amino acids. Per germline, CDR1 DFQATT and CDR2 SNEGSKA (reference sequence). CDR3 sequence (DNA): TGCAGTGGGCAGGCTCAAAACATTCAGTACTTC. Translating gives CSGQAQNIQYF.